This entry lists 21 T cell receptor beta chains sequenced from one sample in a study of CD8+ T cells in alopecia areata. Treatment specified: oral pan-JAK inhibitor, 5-10 mg twice daily. Reverse transcribed after extraction, RNA yielded cDNA as the sequencing template. Here immunoSEQ multiplex PCR was the method, and the copy in TCRdb shows in-frame clones only, minus some. The data hold about 220,000 clones, with more than 45% observed a single time. The sequencing used CD4+ T cells sorted from blood, collected at week 4, from a patient treated with tofacitinib. The receptors here all came from a human donor with alopecia areata.

The gene calls are TRBV6-1 and TRBJ2-7, with D perhaps assigned TRBD1 or TRBD2 (5 bases each). The CDR3 sequence is 13 residues long. V was cut by 6 bases and J by 0 bases, with 9 bases left in between. Germline CDR1 is MNHNS and CDR2 is SASEGT. The DNA of the CDR3 is TGTGCCAGCAGCAGGGAGAGCTCCTACGAGCAGTACTTC. Protein: CASSRESSYEQYF.

The V call is TRBV29-1, the J call TRBJ2-6; no definite D call. The CDR3 sequence is 13 residues long. Deletions cut 6 bases from V and 2 bases from J, with 8 bases between. The germline V gene encodes CDR1 SQVTM and CDR2 ANQGSEA. The CDR3 spells CSVIYPGANVLTF. CDR3 nucleotides: TGCAGCGTAATATATCCTGGGGCCAACGTCCTGACTTTC.

The chain uses TRBV2 and TRBJ2-3; D may match TRBD1 or TRBD2 (5 bases each). Trimming removed 5 bases at V and 2 bases at J, with 14 bases between. This CDR3 is 15 amino acids long. Germline values: CDR1 SNHLY, CDR2 FYNNEI. The CDR3 DNA sequence: TGTGCCAGCAGTAGGGACGGACAACCCACAGATACGCAGTATTTT. Translated: CASSRDGQPTDTQYF.

CDR3 amino acids: CASSPTSQVTNTEAFF. CDR3 in DNA: TGCGCCAGCAGCCCAACTTCCCAGGTAACGAACACTGAAGCTTTCTTT. This chain uses TRBV4-3 with TRBJ1-1; D gene unclear. The germline gives CDR1 LGHNA, CDR2 YSLEER. The length of the CDR3 is 16 residues. The V gene lost 4 bases and the J gene lost 1 base, with 16 bases spanning the gap.

This chain connects TRBV30 to TRBJ2-1, with 10 bases aligning to TRBD2. CDR1 GTSNPN and CDR2 SVGIG come from the germline V gene (reference sequence). The CDR3 has 14 residues. After removal of 8 bases from V and 7 bases from J, the junction contained 11 bases not matched to a gene. CDR3 coding DNA: TGTGCCGCAGACACTAGCGGGGTTTTGAATGAGCAGTTCTTC. Amino acid sequence: CAADTSGVLNEQFF.

The V and J genes are TRBV25-1 and TRBJ1-2; perhaps TRBD1 as D (5 bases). Germline CDR1 reads MGHDK; CDR2 reads SYGVNS. The CDR3 length is 15 residues. V lost 4 bases and J 3 bases, leaving 15 bases between the germline ends. The CDR3: CASSVNLGTDYGYTF. Written as DNA, the CDR3 is TGTGCCAGCAGTGTCAACCTCGGGACGGACTATGGCTACACCTTC.

The chain has TRBV7-2 and TRBJ2-3; TRBD2 aligns across 8 bases. Germline V lookup: CDR1 SGHTA, CDR2 FQGNSA. V shed 5 bases, J shed 6 bases, and the junction held 7 bases outside the gene matches. CDR3 length: 14 residues. DNA for the CDR3: TGTGCCAGCAGCGGAGGCGGGGGGCTTGATACGCAGTATTTT. Its translation: CASSGGGGLDTQYF.

This clone was seen more than once but under ten times. V is TRBV7-9 and J is TRBJ1-2; TRBD1 agrees at 7 bases. V was clipped by 5 bases and J by 2 bases; unmatched bases: 5. Germline V gives CDR1 SEHNR, CDR2 FQNEAQ (reference sequence). The CDR3 loop spans 14 amino acids. The CDR3 DNA reads TGTGCCAGCAGCGGGACAGTGCCGAACTATGGCTACACCTTC. Its translation: CASSGTVPNYGYTF.

Here the CDR3 reads CASSPLSNRGYEQYF. The CDR3 nucleotides are TGTGCCAGCTCACCACTGAGCAACAGGGGCTACGAGCAGTACTTC. This chain joins TRBV18 and TRBJ2-7; TRBD1 aligns across 7 bases. This CDR3 contains 15 residues. The V gene's germline CDR1 is KGHSH and CDR2 LQKENI. Losses at the gene ends were 1 base for V and 3 bases for J; bases not matched to a gene: 6.

The chain combines TRBV29-1 with TRBJ2-7, with a weak D call TRBD1 (6 bases). The CDR3 sequence is 13 residues long. Germline V gene lookup returns CDR1 SQVTM and CDR2 ANQGSEA. The ends were cut back, 6 bases at V and 0 bases at J, with 12 bases in the middle. CDR3 loop: CSVLTGSSYEQYF. CDR3 nucleotides: TGCAGCGTCCTGACAGGTAGCTCCTACGAGCAGTACTTC.

This sequence joins TRBV10-3 and TRBJ2-3; 8 bases are shared with TRBD2. J gave up 4 bases and V 11 bases, and 11 bases lay outside the gene matches. The CDR3 extends over 14 amino acids. The germline gives CDR1 ENHRY, CDR2 SYGVKD. CDR3 region: CAAGGLVRSDTQYF. CDR3 DNA: TGTGCCGCGGGAGGACTAGTGAGGTCAGATACGCAGTATTTT.

J is TRBJ2-1 and V is TRBV23-1, with 10 bases matching TRBD1. TRBV23-1 is identified as an open reading frame with a role that is uncertain. V was pared by 2 bases and J by 0 bases, with 10 bases of the junction left unmatched. The CDR3 has 19 residues. The CDR3 DNA reads TGCGCCAGCAGTCAACTCCGGGACAGGGGAAAAAGCTCCTACAATGAGCAGTTCTTC. Translated: CASSQLRDRGKSSYNEQFF.

The chain combines TRBV5-6 with TRBJ1-6, with a possible D match to TRBD1 (5 bases). The CDR3 contains 12 residues. Looked up from germline, CDR1 is SGHDT and CDR2 is YYEEEE. Trimming took 4 bases from V and 9 from J, leaving 8 bases between them. CDR3 loop: CASSAGSSPLHF. The CDR3 DNA reads TGTGCCAGCAGCGCAGGGAGTTCACCCCTCCACTTT. The full variable domain, with the rest looked up from reference TRBV5-6 and TRBJ1-6, is DAGVTQSPTHLIKTRGQQVTLRCSPKSGHDTVSWYQQALGQGPQFIFQYYEEEERQRGNFPDRFSGHQFPNYSSELNVNALLLGDSALYLCASSAGSSPLHFGNGTRLTVT.

V is TRBV7-2 and J is TRBJ2-2; D gene uncertain. The CDR3 totals 14 residues. Germline loops: CDR1 SGHTA, CDR2 FQGNSA. The V and J ends lost 6 bases and 8 bases respectively, with 16 bases between them. The CDR3 region has the DNA TGTGCCAGCAGTGGGCAGCCCCTGGGGGGGGAGCTGTTTTTT. It translates to CASSGQPLGGELFF. Combining the CDR3 with reference TRBV7-2 and TRBJ2-2 gives the whole variable domain GAGVSQSPSNKVTEKGKDVELRCDPISGHTALYWYRQSLGQGLEFLIYFQGNSAPDKSGLPSDRFSAERTGGSVSTLTIQRTQQEDSAVYLCASSGQPLGGELFFGEGSRLTVL.

This clone was seen more than once but under ten times. The chain is built from TRBV5-4 and TRBJ2-2, with D maybe TRBD2 (6 bases). The V end was cut by 5 bases, the J end by 7 bases, with 21 bases between. The CDR3 runs 16 residues. Germline values: CDR1 SGHNT, CDR2 YYREEE (reference sequence). CDR3 in amino acids: CASSPTELYGGGELFF. CDR3 in DNA: TGTGCCAGCAGTCCCACTGAACTCTACGGGGGCGGGGAGCTGTTTTTT.

As concerns this clone: Other DNA variants within this sample encode the same CDR3. The chain combines TRBV4-3 with TRBJ2-7; D may be TRBD1 (6 bases). Germline V CDR1 and CDR2: LGHNA, YSLEER. The V end was cut by 4 bases, the J end by 4 bases, with 17 bases between. There are 15 residues in the CDR3. The CDR3 reads CASSPTSGGGYEQYF. The CDR3 DNA follows: TGCGCCAGCAGCCCCACCAGTGGGGGCGGGTACGAGCAGTACTTC.

This chain joins TRBV30 and TRBJ1-2; D ambiguous. The germline CDR1 and CDR2 sequences are GTSNPN and SVGIG (reference sequence). The germline V and J ends were trimmed by 7 bases and 0 bases, with 15 bases remaining between them. CDR3 size: 14 residues. CDR3 protein: CASQYPGSNYGYTF. The CDR3 DNA reads TGTGCCTCCCAGTACCCGGGTTCTAACTATGGCTACACCTTC.

This clone occurred a few times. The chain is built from TRBV29-1 and TRBJ2-2; D possibly corresponds to TRBD2 (6 bases). In germline, CDR1 is SQVTM, CDR2 ANQGSEA. V was shortened by 3 bases and J by 9 bases, with 17 bases between the two germline ends. CDR3 length: 14 amino acids. CDR3 region: CSVDGGVGGRELFF. CDR3 sequence (DNA): TGCAGCGTTGATGGTGGTGTCGGCGGGAGGGAGCTGTTTTTT.

The rearrangement links TRBV25-1 to TRBJ2-1; either TRBD1 or TRBD2 may supply D (5 bases each). This CDR3 spans 13 amino acids. Germline V gene sequence: CDR1 MGHDK, CDR2 SYGVNS. V gave up 1 base and J gave up 9 bases, with 10 bases separating them. CDR3 sequence: CASSEFQGVEQFF. CDR3 coding DNA: TGTGCCAGCAGTGAATTTCAGGGAGTTGAGCAGTTCTTC.

This chain links TRBV7-6 with TRBJ2-3, with TRBD1 identical over 8 bases. Trimming removed 5 bases from V and 0 bases from J; junction bases left unmatched: 7. This CDR3 is built from 16 residues. In germline, CDR1 is SGHVS, CDR2 FNYEAQ. The CDR3 spells CASSPWTGRSTDTQYF. The CDR3 DNA is TGTGCCAGCAGCCCTTGGACAGGGAGAAGCACAGATACGCAGTATTTT.

The genes are TRBV4-3 and TRBJ2-3; 9 nucleotides align to TRBD2. Germline V gives CDR1 LGHNA, CDR2 YSLEER. The CDR3 consists of 20 residues. V lost 0 bases and J lost 1; bases outside the gene matches: 14. The CDR3 DNA reads TGCGCCAGCAGCCAAGACTTTAGCGGGGGAGACAAACCCCGCACAGATACGCAGTATTTT. It encodes CASSQDFSGGDKPRTDTQYF.